The 21 T cell receptor beta chains below all came from one sample that was sequenced in a study of blood T cells in healthy people across ages (dated by TCRdb to 2013 to 2016). Library generation was performed with 5' RACE. Sequencing instrument: Illumina HiSeq 2500. The second PCR ran for about 7 to 11 cycles and used a J-beta primer mix along with a sample-barcoded 5' primer. In-frame beta chains were kept once TCRdb had trimmed the public reads at Q25 with fastp and called clones with MiXCR. Entries that share a CDR3 protein sequence are merged under the most common genes and DNA. This sample lists 1.5 million to 2 million distinct CDR3 sequences; 30% to 35% were detected once. In total, the top ten clones hold approximately 10% of the sample. The sequenced sample consisted of blood. The receptors shown here come from a woman aged 25 to 39 in good health.

The chain recombines TRBV20-1 with TRBJ1-6; possible D gene TRBD1, 6 bases. The V gene lost 6 bases and the J gene lost 5 bases, with 17 bases spanning the gap. CDR3 length: 15 residues. Germline V CDR1 and CDR2: DFQATT, SNEGSKA (reference sequence). CDR3: CSAPPTGPDNSPLHF. In DNA form, the CDR3 reads TGCAGTGCCCCCCCGACAGGACCGGATAATTCACCCCTCCACTTT.

The chain recombines TRBV28 with TRBJ2-1; TRBD2 agrees at 7 bases. V was pared by 2 bases and J by 4 bases, with 5 bases of the junction left unmatched. The germline V gene encodes CDR1 MDHEN and CDR2 SYDVKM. The length of the CDR3 is 15 residues. The CDR3: CASSLSGNLYNEQFF. Written as DNA, the CDR3 is TGTGCCAGCAGTTTAAGCGGGAACCTTTACAATGAGCAGTTCTTC.

The gene calls are TRBV9 and TRBJ1-2; TRBD1 aligns across 7 bases. V was pared by 3 bases and J by 4 bases, with 9 bases of the junction left unmatched. CDR3 size: 15 residues. Germline V gene sequence: CDR1 SGDLS, CDR2 YYNGEE. The CDR3 DNA sequence: TGTGCCAGCAGCGCCAGGACAGGAGATTTCTATGGCTACACCTTC. This codes for CASSARTGDFYGYTF.

There are a few counts of this clonotype. The gene calls are TRBV27 and TRBJ2-1; D is unresolved. V was trimmed by 4 bases and J by 8 bases, leaving 27 bases between them. The CDR3 length is 18 residues. Germline V lookup: CDR1 MNHEY, CDR2 SMNVEV (reference sequence). CDR3 DNA sequence: TGTGCCAGCAGTTCACCATCGGTGAGGAGACTGTCCCTTCATGAGCAGTTCTTC. Its translation: CASSSPSVRRLSLHEQFF.

Concerning this clonotype itself: One junction end does not reproduce the germline sequence, and a read error may be involved. The V and J genes are TRBV18 and TRBJ2-3, with 13 bases identical to TRBD2. This CDR3 comprises 17 residues. Germline CDR1 KGHSH, CDR2 LQKENI. CDR3 protein: CTSSPGLAGVLADTQYF. CDR3 coding DNA: TGTACCAGCTCACCAGGACTAGCGGGGGTCCTAGCGGATACGCAGTATTTT.

This clonotype was picked up a small number of times. The chain carries TRBV7-9 and TRBJ2-7; the match to TRBD1 covers 8 bases. Germline assignment: CDR1 SEHNR and CDR2 FQNEAQ (reference sequence). The V gene end was trimmed by 6 bases and the J gene end by 3 bases; junction bases not matched to a gene: 16. The CDR3 totals 17 residues. As DNA, the CDR3 is TGTGCCAGCAGTCAAACCGGGACAGGTCATCCTCACTACGAGCAGTACTTC. Translated, it gives CASSQTGTGHPHYEQYF.

The chain combines TRBV4-2 with TRBJ2-1; D remains unclear. The CDR3 totals 17 residues. Trimming pared 0 bases from V and 5 bases from J, leaving 17 bases between. Germline-derived CDR1 and CDR2 are LGHNA and YNFKEQ. The CDR3 here is CASSQDRNSPRDNEQFF. The CDR3 nucleotides read TGTGCCAGCAGCCAAGATCGAAACTCCCCCCGAGACAATGAGCAGTTCTTC.

This chain links TRBV20-1 with TRBJ1-5, with D possibly TRBD1 on 6 matching bases. Germline CDR1 and CDR2: DFQATT and SNEGSKA (reference sequence). The length of the CDR3 is 14 residues. Trimming pared 5 bases from V and 3 bases from J, leaving 14 bases between. Written as DNA, the CDR3 is TGCAGTGCTCTCCAGGGGACTCTCAATCAGCCCCAGCATTTT. Translation gives CSALQGTLNQPQHF.

The V and J genes are TRBV24-1 and TRBJ1-1, with 7 positions matching TRBD1. From germline, CDR1 is KGHDR and CDR2 SFDVKD. CDR3 length: 16 amino acids. Unmatched junction bases numbered 17, after V lost 4 bases and J lost 10 bases. CDR3 bases: TGTGCCACCAGTGACCGTTCGACAGGGAGGGGTGGTGGAGCTTTCTTT. Its protein is CATSDRSTGRGGGAFF.

This clonotype has more than one count but fewer than ten. This chain connects TRBV5-1 to TRBJ2-1; tentatively, D is TRBD1 (6 bases). Germline CDR1 reads SGHRS; CDR2 reads YFSETQ. V was trimmed by 0 bases and J by 5 bases, leaving 15 bases between them. The CDR3 runs 16 residues. The CDR3, as DNA: TGCGCCAGCAGCTTGGCCCCACAGGGTACCAACAATGAGCAGTTCTTC. Protein product: CASSLAPQGTNNEQFF.

This chain links TRBV7-8 with TRBJ1-1; tentatively, D is TRBD1 (5 bases). V lost 7 bases and J 12 bases, leaving 27 bases between the germline ends. Germline CDR1 SGHVS, CDR2 FQNEAQ. The length of the CDR3 is 15 residues. The CDR3 bases are TGTGCCAGCAACCCTTTGCCGGGACCCAGCGGGACCTCTTTCTTT. Protein product: CASNPLPGPSGTSFF.

This sequence joins TRBV2 and TRBJ2-3, with D hard to call. The CDR3 covers 14 residues. Trimming pared 3 bases from V and 2 bases from J, leaving 9 bases between. Germline V gene sequence: CDR1 SNHLY, CDR2 FYNNEI. This CDR3 is CASSDVRYTDTQYF. The CDR3 region has the DNA TGTGCCAGCAGTGACGTCCGCTACACAGATACGCAGTATTTT.

This chain joins TRBV28 and TRBJ2-2, with TRBD1 identical over 7 bases. V lost 4 bases and J lost 0; bases outside the gene matches: 14. The CDR3 runs to 19 residues. Germline CDR1 is MDHEN and CDR2 is SYDVKM. DNA for the CDR3: TGTGCCAGCAGTTCACTATCGAACACAGGGGTAGCGAACACCGGGGAGCTGTTTTTT. Translating gives CASSSLSNTGVANTGELFF.

This clonotype was counted between two and nine times. J is TRBJ2-3 and V is TRBV20-1, with unresolved D. The CDR3 length is 16 residues. V lost 3 bases and J 0 bases, leaving 16 bases between the germline ends. Looked up from germline, CDR1 is DFQATT and CDR2 is SNEGSKA (reference sequence). CDR3 in amino acids: CSASRLAVPSTDTQYF. CDR3 in DNA: TGCAGTGCTAGTCGGCTGGCGGTTCCGAGCACAGATACGCAGTATTTT.

This clonotype was observed once. The chain uses TRBV6-6 and TRBJ2-2; TRBD2 might be the D (5 bases). The CDR3 covers 16 residues. CDR1 is MNHNY, CDR2 SVGAGI, per germline (reference sequence). V lost 2 bases, J lost 7 bases, and 17 bases lay in between. Here the CDR3 DNA reads TGTGCCAGCAGTTACACCAGCGGAGGCGGTGGCGGGGAGCTGTTTTTT. Translating it yields CASSYTSGGGGGELFF.

This clonotype occurred a few times. The CDR3 is CASSLEAAPLNQPQHF. In nucleotides, the CDR3 is TGCGCCAGCAGCTTGGAGGCAGCCCCACTCAATCAGCCCCAGCATTTT. J is TRBJ1-5 and V is TRBV5-1, with D unresolved. Germline CDR1 and CDR2: SGHRS and YFSETQ. The length of the CDR3 is 16 residues. The V and J ends lost 0 bases and 3 bases respectively, with 13 bases between them.

This chain uses TRBV29-1 with TRBJ1-1; D remains ambiguous. V lost 7 bases and J lost 7, with 16 bases in between. The CDR3 is 12 residues long. Per the germline V gene, CDR1 is SQVTM and CDR2 is ANQGSEA. The CDR3 loop is CSAEKPSGEAFF. Here the CDR3 DNA reads TGCAGCGCAGAAAAGCCCTCGGGTGAAGCTTTCTTT.

The chain employs TRBV9 and TRBJ1-2; D ambiguous. Germline assignment: CDR1 SGDLS and CDR2 YYNGEE. This CDR3 is built from 15 residues. Trimming removed 0 bases from V and 1 base from J, with 10 bases in between. The CDR3 sequence is CASSVGSGGNYGYTF. In DNA, the CDR3 is TGTGCCAGCAGCGTAGGGTCGGGCGGTAACTATGGCTACACCTTC.

This clonotype was seen more than once but under ten times. This sequence joins TRBV4-1 and TRBJ1-2; D is uncertain. CDR1 is MGHRA and CDR2 is YSYEKL in the germline V gene. The CDR3 length is 14 residues. Trimming shortened V by 0 bases and J by 2 bases, and 7 bases separated the two germline ends. CDR3 DNA: TGCGCCAGCAGCCAAGATCCAGCAAACTATGGCTACACCTTC. Protein sequence: CASSQDPANYGYTF.

The chain combines TRBV15 with TRBJ2-5, with D uncertain. Germline CDR1 LNHNV, CDR2 YYDKDF (reference sequence). Trimming took 0 bases from V and 5 from J, leaving 7 bases between them. The CDR3 consists of 13 residues. CDR3 residues: CATSRDPRETQYF. The CDR3 coding sequence is TGTGCCACCAGCAGAGATCCCAGGGAGACCCAGTACTTC.

This clonotype was observed a few times. The chain recombines TRBV9 with TRBJ2-5; D is unresolved. The CDR3 loop spans 15 amino acids. V lost 0 bases to trimming and J lost 5 bases, with 14 bases between them. Germline V lookup: CDR1 SGDLS, CDR2 YYNGEE. CDR3 DNA: TGTGCCAGCAGCGTAGAGGGTTGGGTCCGGGAGACCCAGTACTTC. Its translation is CASSVEGWVRETQYF.